This T cell receptor (beta chain) is from a study of T cells in Graves' hyperthyroidism and ophthalmopathy. Researchers amplified the TCR beta CDR3 regions from RNA transcripts. The study used the HTBI primer set for a first-round RT-PCR of the TCR CDR3. TCRdb reanalysed the multiplex PCR reads using MiXCR and keeps one entry per CDR3 protein. The table has some 420,000 distinct CDR3 sequences, roughly an eighth seen once; the top ten hold 5% to 6%. The sample holds many counts of this clonotype. The target antigen is unknown. Graves' hyperthyroidism was deemed stable given no ophthalmopathy progression within 18 months. Diagnosing involved the use of clinical symptoms, serum thyroxine and TRAb, thyroid ultrasound and orbital computed tomography. The authors took PBMCs from 7.5 to 10 ml fresh peripheral blood. Notes on the study in general: Appearing also in blood were most of the thyroid clonotypes expanded above 0.001.

Deletions cut 6 bases from V and 3 bases from J, with 13 bases between. The CDR3 covers 14 residues. The TCR sequence derives from a woman aged 18-30 years with Graves' hyperthyroidism. Specimen: blood. The chain carries TRBV12-3 or TRBV12-4 and TRBJ2-3; D perhaps matches TRBD1 (6 bases). Here the CDR3 DNA reads TGTGCCAGCAGGCGACTCCAGGGGACAGATACGCAGTATTTT. Its protein product is CASRRLQGTDTQYF.